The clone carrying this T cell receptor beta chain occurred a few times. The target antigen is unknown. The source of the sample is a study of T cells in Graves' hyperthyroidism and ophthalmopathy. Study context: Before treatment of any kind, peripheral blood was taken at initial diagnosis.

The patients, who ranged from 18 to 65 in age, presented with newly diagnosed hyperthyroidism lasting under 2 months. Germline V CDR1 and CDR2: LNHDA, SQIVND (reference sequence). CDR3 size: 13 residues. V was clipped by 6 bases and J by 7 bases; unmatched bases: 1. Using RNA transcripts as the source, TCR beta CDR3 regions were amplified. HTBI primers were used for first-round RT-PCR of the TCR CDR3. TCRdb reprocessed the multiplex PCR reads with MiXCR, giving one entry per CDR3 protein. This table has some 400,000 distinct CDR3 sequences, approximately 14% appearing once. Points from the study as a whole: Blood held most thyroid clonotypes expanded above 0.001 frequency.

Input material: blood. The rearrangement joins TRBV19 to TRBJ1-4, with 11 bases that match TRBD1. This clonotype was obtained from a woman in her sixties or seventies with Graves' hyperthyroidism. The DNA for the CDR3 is TGTGCCAGTAGGGACAGGGGGCTTGAAAAACTGTTTTTT. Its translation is CASRDRGLEKLFF.